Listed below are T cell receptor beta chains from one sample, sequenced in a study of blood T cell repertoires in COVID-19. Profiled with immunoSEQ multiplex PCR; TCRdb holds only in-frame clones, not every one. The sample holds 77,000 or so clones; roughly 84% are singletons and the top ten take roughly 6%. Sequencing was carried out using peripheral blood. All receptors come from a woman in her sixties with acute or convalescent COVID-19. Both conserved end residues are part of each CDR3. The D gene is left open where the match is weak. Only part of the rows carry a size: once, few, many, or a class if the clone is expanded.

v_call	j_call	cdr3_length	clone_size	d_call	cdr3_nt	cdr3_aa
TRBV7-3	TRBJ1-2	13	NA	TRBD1	TGTGCCAGCAGCTTAAGACAGGGAGATGGCTACACCTTC	CASSLRQGDGYTF
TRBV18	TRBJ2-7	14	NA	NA	TGTGCCAGCTCACCACGAGGAATCCTCTACGAGCAGTACTTC	CASSPRGILYEQYF
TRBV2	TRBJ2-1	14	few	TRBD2	TGTGCCAGCAATCAGCGGGGGGGGTACAATGAGCAGTTCTTC	CASNQRGGYNEQFF
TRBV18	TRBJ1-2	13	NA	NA	TGTGCCAGCTCACCCCCGACAAGGGGAGGCTACACCTTC	CASSPPTRGGYTF
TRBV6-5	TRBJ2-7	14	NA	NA	TGTGCCAACGGGATCCCTAAACTCTCCTACGAGCAGTACTTC	CANGIPKLSYEQYF
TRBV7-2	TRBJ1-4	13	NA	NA	TGTGCCAGCAGCTGGAGGGAGAGCGAAAAACTGTTTTTT	CASSWRESEKLFF
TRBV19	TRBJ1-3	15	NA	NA	TGTGCCAGTACCTCGGGGAGGTTCTCTGGAAACACCATATATTTT	CASTSGRFSGNTIYF
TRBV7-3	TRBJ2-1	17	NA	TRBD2	TGTGCCAGCAGCTTGGGCCCCTTGGCGGGGGGAAACAATGAGCAGTTCTTC	CASSLGPLAGGNNEQFF
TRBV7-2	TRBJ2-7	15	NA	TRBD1	TGTGCCAGCAGCGAAACCGTGGACAGGGCATACGAGCAGTACTTC	CASSETVDRAYEQYF
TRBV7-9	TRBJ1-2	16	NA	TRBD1	TGTGCCAGCAGCTTAGGGACAGGGTATTCTAACTATGGCTACACCTTC	CASSLGTGYSNYGYTF
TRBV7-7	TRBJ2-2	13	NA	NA	TGTGCCAGCAGCCTCAAGAGGGCCGGGGAGCTGTTTTTT	CASSLKRAGELFF
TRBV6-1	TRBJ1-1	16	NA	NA	TGTGCCAGCAGTGGACGACAGGCTACTGGAACCACTGAAGCTTTCTTT	CASSGRQATGTTEAFF
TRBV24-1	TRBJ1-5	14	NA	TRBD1	TGTGCCACCAGACAGACAGGGGTTAACCAGCCCCAGCATTTT	CATRQTGVNQPQHF
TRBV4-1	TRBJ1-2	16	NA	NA	TGCGCCAGCAGCCAAGAAAATGACAGAGCTAACTATGGCTACACCTTC	CASSQENDRANYGYTF
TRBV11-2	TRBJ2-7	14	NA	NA	TGTGCCAGCAGCTTAGAACCCAACTCGAGGCAGCAGTACTTC	CASSLEPNSRQQYF
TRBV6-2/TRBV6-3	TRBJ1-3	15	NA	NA	TGTGCCAGCAGTCGACAGGTCCTAACTGGAAACACCATATATTTT	CASSRQVLTGNTIYF
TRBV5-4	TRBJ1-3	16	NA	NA	TGTGCCAGCAGCGGGGGCGGAGACTTCTCTGGAAACACCATATATTTT	CASSGGGDFSGNTIYF
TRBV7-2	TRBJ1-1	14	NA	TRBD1	TGTGCCAGCACCCAGGGGGTCGGAAACACTGAAGCTTTCTTT	CASTQGVGNTEAFF
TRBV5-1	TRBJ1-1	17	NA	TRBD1	TGCGCCAGCAGCCAAATAACAGGGGGCGCAGGAGGCACTGAAGCTTTCTTT	CASSQITGGAGGTEAFF
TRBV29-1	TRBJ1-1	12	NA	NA	TGCAGCGTTGCCGGGGGACGAACTGAAGCTTTCTTT	CSVAGGRTEAFF
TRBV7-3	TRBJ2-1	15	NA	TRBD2	TGTGCCAGCAGCTTGGAAACTAGCGGGGTGTTTAAGCAGTTCTTC	CASSLETSGVFKQFF
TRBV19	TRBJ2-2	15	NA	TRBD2	TGTGCCAGTACGGTCCTAGCGGGCGCCACCGGGGAGCTGTTTTTT	CASTVLAGATGELFF
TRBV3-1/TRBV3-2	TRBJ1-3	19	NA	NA	TGTGCCAGCAGCCCCCGGGGGGCTTCCGGGGATATCTCTGGAAACACCATATATTTT	CASSPRGASGDISGNTIYF
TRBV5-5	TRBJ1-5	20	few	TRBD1	TGTGCCAGCAGCCCCGAAGGGGTGACAGGGCTTAAAAATAGCAATCAGCCCCAGCATTTT	CASSPEGVTGLKNSNQPQHF
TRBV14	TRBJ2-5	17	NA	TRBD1	TGTGCCAGCAGCCCCCGGGACAGGGGGCTGTACCAAGAGACCCAGTACTTC	CASSPRDRGLYQETQYF
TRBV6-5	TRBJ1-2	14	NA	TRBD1	TGTGCCAGCACAGACAGGGGGGCGACACGGGACTACACCTTC	CASTDRGATRDYTF
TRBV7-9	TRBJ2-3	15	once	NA	TGTGCCAGCAGCCCTAGGGGAGGAAGCACAGATACGCAGTATTTT	CASSPRGGSTDTQYF
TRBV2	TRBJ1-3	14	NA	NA	TGTGCCAGCAGTGAAGTGGGACAAAGCGACACCATATATTTT	CASSEVGQSDTIYF
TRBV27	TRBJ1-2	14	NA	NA	TGTGCCAGCGCCAAGGACCAGGGGCACTATGGCTACACCTTC	CASAKDQGHYGYTF
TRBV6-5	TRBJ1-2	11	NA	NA	TGTGCCAGCAACACCGACTATGGCTACACCTTC	CASNTDYGYTF
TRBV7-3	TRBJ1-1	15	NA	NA	TGTGCCAGCAGCTTACATGGGAACGGCGGGACTGAAGCTTTCTTT	CASSLHGNGGTEAFF
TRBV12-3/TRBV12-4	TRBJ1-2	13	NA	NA	TGTGCCAGCAGTCCCCTCCCTAACTATGGCTACACCTTC	CASSPLPNYGYTF
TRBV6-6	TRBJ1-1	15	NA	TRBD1	TGTGCCAGCAGTTACCCACAGGGGGTAAACACTGAAGCTTTCTTT	CASSYPQGVNTEAFF
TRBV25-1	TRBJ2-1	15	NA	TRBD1	TGTGCCAGCAGTGAATCGGGACAGGGAAAGAATGAGCAGTTCTTC	CASSESGQGKNEQFF
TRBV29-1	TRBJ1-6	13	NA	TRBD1	TGCAGCGTCATCGACAGGGGGAGTTCACCCCTCCACTTT	CSVIDRGSSPLHF
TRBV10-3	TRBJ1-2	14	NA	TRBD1	TGTGCCATCAGTGTGGGACAGGGCGACTATGGCTACACCTTC	CAISVGQGDYGYTF
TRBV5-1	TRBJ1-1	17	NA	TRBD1	TGCGCCAGCAGCCTTTTTCTCCAGGGGGCCGGGAACACTGAAGCTTTCTTT	CASSLFLQGAGNTEAFF
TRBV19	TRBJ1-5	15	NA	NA	TGTGCCAGTAGTATGGGGAGAAATAGCAATCAGCCCCAGCATTTT	CASSMGRNSNQPQHF
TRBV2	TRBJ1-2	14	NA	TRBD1	TGTGCCAGCAGGGACCCGGGACAGGGGGATGGCTACACCTTC	CASRDPGQGDGYTF
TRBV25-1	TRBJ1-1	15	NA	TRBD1	TGTGCCAGCAGTGACTACAGGGGGCAGGAGACTGAAGCTTTCTTT	CASSDYRGQETEAFF
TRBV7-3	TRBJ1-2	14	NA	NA	TGTGCCAGCAGCTTAGAGGTGGGAGGCTATGGCTACACCTTC	CASSLEVGGYGYTF
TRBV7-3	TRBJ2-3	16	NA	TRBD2	TGTGCCAGCAGCTTACGGGGCGGGAGAAGCACAGATACGCAGTATTTT	CASSLRGGRSTDTQYF
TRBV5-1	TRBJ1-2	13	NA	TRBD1	TGCGCCAGTGGGACAGGGGGCAGCTATGGCTACACCTTC	CASGTGGSYGYTF
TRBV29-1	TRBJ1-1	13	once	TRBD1	TGCAGCGCCCGGGACAGACCGAACACTGAAGCTTTCTTT	CSARDRPNTEAFF
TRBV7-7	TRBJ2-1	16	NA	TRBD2	TGTGCCAGCAGCCTACAAGCGGGGGGTGTCTACAATGAGCAGTTCTTC	CASSLQAGGVYNEQFF
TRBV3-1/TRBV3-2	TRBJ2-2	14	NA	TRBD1	TGTGCCGCCAGCAGACAGGGAAACACCGGGGAGCTGTTTTTT	CAASRQGNTGELFF
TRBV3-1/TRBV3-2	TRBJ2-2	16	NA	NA	TGTGCCAGCAGCCATGATCAGACACCTAACACCGGGGAGCTGTTTTTT	CASSHDQTPNTGELFF
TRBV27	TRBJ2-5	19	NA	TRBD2	TGTGCCAGCAGTTTATTAACCCCCAGACTAGCGGGGTACCAAGAGACCCAGTACTTC	CASSLLTPRLAGYQETQYF
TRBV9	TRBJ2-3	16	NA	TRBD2	TGTGCCAGCAGCGTAGGGGGAGGCAGCGGGGCGGTTACGCAGTATTTT	CASSVGGGSGAVTQYF
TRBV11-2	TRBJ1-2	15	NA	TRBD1	TGTGCCAGCAGCACTGCCGGGACAGGGAACTATGGCTACACCTTC	CASSTAGTGNYGYTF
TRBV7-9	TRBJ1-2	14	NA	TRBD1	TGTGCCAGCAGCCAAGATATGACAGGGCATGGCTACACCTTC	CASSQDMTGHGYTF
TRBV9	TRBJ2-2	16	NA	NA	TGTGCCAGCAGCCTATGGACAGACGCGAACACCGGGGAGCTGTTTTTT	CASSLWTDANTGELFF
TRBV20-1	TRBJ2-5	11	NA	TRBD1	TGCAGTGCCGACAGGGGTGAGACCCAGTACTTC	CSADRGETQYF
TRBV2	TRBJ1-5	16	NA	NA	TGTGCCAGCAGTGAACTTGCGGGGGGCTCAGGGCAGCCCCAGCATTTT	CASSELAGGSGQPQHF
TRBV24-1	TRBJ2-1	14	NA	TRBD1	TGTGCCACCAGCCCGGGACAGGGCGACAATGAGCAGTTCTTC	CATSPGQGDNEQFF
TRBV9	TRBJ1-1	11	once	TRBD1	TGTGCCAGCAGTTCGACAGGGAGAGCTTTCTTT	CASSSTGRAFF
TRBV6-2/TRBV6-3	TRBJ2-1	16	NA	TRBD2	TGTGCCAGCAGTTACTCTGGCCTAGCGGATTACAATGAGCAGTTCTTC	CASSYSGLADYNEQFF
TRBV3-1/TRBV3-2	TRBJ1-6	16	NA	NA	TGTGCCAGCAGCCAAGATGGACAGTCTTATAATTCACCCCTCCACTTT	CASSQDGQSYNSPLHF
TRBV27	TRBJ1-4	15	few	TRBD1	TGTGCCAGCAGTTCACAGACAGGGTGGGGTGAAAAACTGTTTTTT	CASSSQTGWGEKLFF
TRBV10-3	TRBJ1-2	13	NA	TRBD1	TGTGCCATCAGTAATCAGGGGGAAAATGGCTACACCTTC	CAISNQGENGYTF